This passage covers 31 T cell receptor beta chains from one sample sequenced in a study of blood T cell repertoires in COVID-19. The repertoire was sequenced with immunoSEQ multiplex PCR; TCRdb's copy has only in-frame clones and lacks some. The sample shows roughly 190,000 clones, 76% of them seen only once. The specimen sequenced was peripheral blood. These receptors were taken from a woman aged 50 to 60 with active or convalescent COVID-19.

The CDR3 region has the DNA TGTGCCAGCAGCTTAGGCGGGGGGGCAGCAGATACGCAGTATTTT. Translating it yields CASSLGGGAADTQYF. The V and J genes are TRBV7-6 and TRBJ2-3; 9 nucleotides agree with TRBD2. V shed 1 base, J shed 4 bases, and the junction held 3 bases outside the gene matches. Germline CDR1 reads SGHVS; CDR2 reads FNYEAQ. The CDR3 spans 15 residues.

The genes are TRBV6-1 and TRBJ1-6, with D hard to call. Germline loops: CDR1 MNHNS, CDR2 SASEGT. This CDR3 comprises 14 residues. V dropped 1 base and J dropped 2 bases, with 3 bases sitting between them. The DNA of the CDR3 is TGTGCCAGCAGTGAAGGAGCCTATAATTCACCCCTCCACTTT. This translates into CASSEGAYNSPLHF.

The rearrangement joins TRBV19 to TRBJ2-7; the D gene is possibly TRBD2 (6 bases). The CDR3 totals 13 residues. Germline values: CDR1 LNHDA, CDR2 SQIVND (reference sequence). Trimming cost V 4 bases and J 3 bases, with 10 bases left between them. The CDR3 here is CASSRASVYEQYF. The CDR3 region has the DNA TGTGCCAGTAGTAGGGCTAGCGTCTACGAGCAGTACTTC.

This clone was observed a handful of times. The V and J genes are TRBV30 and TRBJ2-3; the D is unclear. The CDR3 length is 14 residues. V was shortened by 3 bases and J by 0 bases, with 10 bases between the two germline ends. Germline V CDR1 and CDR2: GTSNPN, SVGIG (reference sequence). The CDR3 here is CAWSVFVSTDTQYF. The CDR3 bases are TGTGCCTGGAGCGTCTTCGTAAGCACAGATACGCAGTATTTT.

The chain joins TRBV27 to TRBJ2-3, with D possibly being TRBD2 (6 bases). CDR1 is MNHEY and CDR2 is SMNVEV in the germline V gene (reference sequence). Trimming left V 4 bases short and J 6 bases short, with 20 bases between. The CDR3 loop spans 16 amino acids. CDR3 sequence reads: CASSSRAGSVVDTQYF. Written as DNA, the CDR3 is TGTGCCAGCAGTTCCCGGGCGGGATCAGTCGTGGATACGCAGTATTTT.

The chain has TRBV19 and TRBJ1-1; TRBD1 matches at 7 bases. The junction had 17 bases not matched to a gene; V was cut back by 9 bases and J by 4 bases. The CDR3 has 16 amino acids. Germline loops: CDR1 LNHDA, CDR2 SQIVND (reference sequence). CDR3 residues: CASRPGRQGSLTEAFF. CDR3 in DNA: TGTGCCAGCCGCCCAGGTCGACAGGGAAGCCTCACTGAAGCTTTCTTT.

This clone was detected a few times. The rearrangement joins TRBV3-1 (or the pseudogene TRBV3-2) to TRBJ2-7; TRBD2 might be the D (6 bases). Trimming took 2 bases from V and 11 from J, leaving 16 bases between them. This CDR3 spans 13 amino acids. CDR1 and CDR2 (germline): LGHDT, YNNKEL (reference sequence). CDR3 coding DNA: TGTGCCAGCAGCCAAAGGTTGCGGGACCCAAAGTACTTC. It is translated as CASSQRLRDPKYF.

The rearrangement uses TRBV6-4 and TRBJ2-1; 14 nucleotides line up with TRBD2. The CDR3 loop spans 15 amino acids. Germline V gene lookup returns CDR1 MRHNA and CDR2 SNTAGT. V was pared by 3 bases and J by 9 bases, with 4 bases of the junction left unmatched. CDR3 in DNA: TGTGCCAGCAGTGAGACTAGCGGGAGGGCTGGTGAGCAGTTCTTC. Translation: CASSETSGRAGEQFF.

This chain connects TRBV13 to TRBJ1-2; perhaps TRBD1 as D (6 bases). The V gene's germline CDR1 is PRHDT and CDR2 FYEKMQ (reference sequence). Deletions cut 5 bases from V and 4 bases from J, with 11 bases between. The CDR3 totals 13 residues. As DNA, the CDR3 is TGTGCCAGCAGCACGACAGGAAGCTATGGCTACACCTTC. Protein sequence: CASSTTGSYGYTF.

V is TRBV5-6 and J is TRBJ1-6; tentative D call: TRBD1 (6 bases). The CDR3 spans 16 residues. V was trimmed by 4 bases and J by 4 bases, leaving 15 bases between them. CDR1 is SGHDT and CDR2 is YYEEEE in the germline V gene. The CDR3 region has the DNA TGTGCCAGCAGCCTCTCAGAAGACAGGTATAATTCACCCCTCCACTTT. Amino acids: CASSLSEDRYNSPLHF.

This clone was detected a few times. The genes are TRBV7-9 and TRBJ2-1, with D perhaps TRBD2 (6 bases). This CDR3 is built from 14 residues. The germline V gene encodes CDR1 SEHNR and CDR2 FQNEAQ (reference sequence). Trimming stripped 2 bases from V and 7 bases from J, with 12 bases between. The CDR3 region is CASSLPGVLNEQFF. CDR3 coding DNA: TGTGCCAGCAGCTTACCGGGAGTGCTTAATGAGCAGTTCTTC.

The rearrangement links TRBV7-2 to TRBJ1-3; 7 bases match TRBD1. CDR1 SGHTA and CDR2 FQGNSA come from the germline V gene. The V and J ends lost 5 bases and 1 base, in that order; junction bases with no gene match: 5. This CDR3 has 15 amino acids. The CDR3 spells CASSMTGTSGNTIYF. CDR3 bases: TGTGCCAGCAGCATGACAGGGACTTCTGGAAACACCATATATTTT. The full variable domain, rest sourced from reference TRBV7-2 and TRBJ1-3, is GAGVSQSPSNKVTEKGKDVELRCDPISGHTALYWYRQSLGQGLEFLIYFQGNSAPDKSGLPSDRFSAERTGGSVSTLTIQRTQQEDSAVYLCASSMTGTSGNTIYFGEGSWLTVV.

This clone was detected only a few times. In DNA form, the CDR3 reads TGTGCCAGTAGTTTTCAGGCCAACACTGAAGCTTTCTTT. Amino acid sequence: CASSFQANTEAFF. The rearrangement joins TRBV19 to TRBJ1-1, with D uncertain. Germline V CDR1 and CDR2: LNHDA, SQIVND (reference sequence). The CDR3 runs to 13 residues. The V end was cut by 5 bases, the J end by 2 bases, with 9 bases between.

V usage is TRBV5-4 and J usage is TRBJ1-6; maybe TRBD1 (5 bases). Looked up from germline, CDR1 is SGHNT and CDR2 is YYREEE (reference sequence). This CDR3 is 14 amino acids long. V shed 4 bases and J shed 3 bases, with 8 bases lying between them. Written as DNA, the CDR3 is TGTGCCAGCAGCCAAGACAGCTATAATTCACCCCTCCACTTT. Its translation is CASSQDSYNSPLHF.

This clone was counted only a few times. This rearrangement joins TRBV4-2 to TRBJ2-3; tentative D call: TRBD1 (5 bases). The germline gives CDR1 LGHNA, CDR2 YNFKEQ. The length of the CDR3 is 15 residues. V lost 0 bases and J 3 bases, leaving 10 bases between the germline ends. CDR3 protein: CASSQEGRVTDTQYF. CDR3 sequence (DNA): TGTGCCAGCAGCCAAGAGGGCAGGGTAACAGATACGCAGTATTTT.

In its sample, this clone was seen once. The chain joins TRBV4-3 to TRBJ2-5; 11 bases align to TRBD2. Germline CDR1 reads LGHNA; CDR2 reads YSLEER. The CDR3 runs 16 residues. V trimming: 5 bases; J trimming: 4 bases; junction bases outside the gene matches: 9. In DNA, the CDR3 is TGCGCCAGCAGCGTCGGACTAGCGGGCCCCCGAGAGACCCAGTACTTC. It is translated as CASSVGLAGPRETQYF.

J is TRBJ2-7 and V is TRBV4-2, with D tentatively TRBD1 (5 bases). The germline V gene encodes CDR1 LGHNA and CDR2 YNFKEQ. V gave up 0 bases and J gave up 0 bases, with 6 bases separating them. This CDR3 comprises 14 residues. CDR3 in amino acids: CASSQDRGSYEQYF. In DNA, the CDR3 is TGTGCCAGCAGCCAAGATAGGGGCTCCTACGAGCAGTACTTC.

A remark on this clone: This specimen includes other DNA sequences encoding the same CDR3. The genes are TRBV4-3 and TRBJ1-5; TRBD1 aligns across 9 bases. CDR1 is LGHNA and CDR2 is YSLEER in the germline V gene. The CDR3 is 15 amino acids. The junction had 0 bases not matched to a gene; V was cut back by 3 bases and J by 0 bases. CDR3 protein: CASSQDRGSNQPQHF. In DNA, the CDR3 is TGCGCCAGCAGCCAGGACAGGGGTAGCAATCAGCCCCAGCATTTT.

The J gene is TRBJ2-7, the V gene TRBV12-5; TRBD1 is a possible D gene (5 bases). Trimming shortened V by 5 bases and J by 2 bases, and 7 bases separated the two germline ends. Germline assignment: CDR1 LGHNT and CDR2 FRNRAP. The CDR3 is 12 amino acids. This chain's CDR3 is CASGQGPYEQYF. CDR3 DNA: TGTGCTAGTGGTCAGGGCCCCTACGAGCAGTACTTC.

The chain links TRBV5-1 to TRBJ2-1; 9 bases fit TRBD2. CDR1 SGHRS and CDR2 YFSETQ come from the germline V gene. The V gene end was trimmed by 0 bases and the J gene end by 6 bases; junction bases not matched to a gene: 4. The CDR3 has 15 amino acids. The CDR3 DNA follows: TGCGCCAGCAGCTTGGAAGCGGGAGGCGTCAATGAGCAGTTCTTC. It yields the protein CASSLEAGGVNEQFF.

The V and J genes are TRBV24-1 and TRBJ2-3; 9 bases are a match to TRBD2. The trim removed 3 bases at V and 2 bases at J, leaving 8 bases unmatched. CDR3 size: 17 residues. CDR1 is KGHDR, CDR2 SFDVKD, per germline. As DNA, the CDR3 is TGTGCCACCAGTGATGGACTGCCTAGCGGGAACACAGATACGCAGTATTTT. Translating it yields CATSDGLPSGNTDTQYF.

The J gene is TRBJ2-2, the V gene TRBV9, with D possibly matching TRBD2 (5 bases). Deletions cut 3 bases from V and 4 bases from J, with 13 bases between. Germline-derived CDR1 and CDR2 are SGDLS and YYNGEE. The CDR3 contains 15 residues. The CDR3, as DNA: TGTGCCAGCAGCGGCAGGACTGACGTCACCGGGGAGCTGTTTTTT. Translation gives CASSGRTDVTGELFF.

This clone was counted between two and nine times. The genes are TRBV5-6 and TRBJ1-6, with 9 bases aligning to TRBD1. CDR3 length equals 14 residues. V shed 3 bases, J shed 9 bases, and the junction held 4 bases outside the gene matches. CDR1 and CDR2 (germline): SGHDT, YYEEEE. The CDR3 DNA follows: TGTGCCAGCAGCTGGGGACAGGGCCTTTCACCCCTCCACTTT. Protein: CASSWGQGLSPLHF.

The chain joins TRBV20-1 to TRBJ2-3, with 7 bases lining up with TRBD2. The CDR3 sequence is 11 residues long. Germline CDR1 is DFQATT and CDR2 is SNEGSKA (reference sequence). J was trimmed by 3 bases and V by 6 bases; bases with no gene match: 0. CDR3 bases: TGCAGTGCCGGGGGGACAGATACGCAGTATTTT. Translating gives CSAGGTDTQYF.

CDR3: CASSYAGQGANTEAFF. The CDR3 DNA sequence: TGTGCCAGCAGTTACGCGGGACAGGGGGCGAACACTGAAGCTTTCTTT. The chain uses TRBV6-2 or TRBV6-3 and TRBJ1-1, with 12 bases lining up with TRBD1. The CDR3 has 16 amino acids. Trimming removed 2 bases from V and 1 base from J; junction bases left unmatched: 2. From germline, CDR1 is MNHEY and CDR2 SVGEGT.

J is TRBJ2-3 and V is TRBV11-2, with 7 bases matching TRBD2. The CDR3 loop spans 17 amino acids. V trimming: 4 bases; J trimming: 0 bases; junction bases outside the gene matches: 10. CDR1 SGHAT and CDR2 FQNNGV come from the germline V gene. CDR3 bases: TGTGCCAGCAGCTGGCCGGAGCGGGGCTCTAGCACAGATACGCAGTATTTT. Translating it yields CASSWPERGSSTDTQYF.

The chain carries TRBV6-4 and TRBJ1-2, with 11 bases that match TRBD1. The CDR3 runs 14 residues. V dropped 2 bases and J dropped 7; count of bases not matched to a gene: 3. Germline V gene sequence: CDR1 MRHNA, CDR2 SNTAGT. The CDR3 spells CASSDRTGGGGYTF. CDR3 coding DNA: TGTGCCAGCAGTGACCGGACAGGGGGCGGTGGCTACACCTTC.

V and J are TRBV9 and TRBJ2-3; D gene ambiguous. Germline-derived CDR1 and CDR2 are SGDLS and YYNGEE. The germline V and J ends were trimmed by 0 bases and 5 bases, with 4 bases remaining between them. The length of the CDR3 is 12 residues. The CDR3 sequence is CASSVAGDTQYF. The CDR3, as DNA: TGTGCCAGCAGCGTAGCGGGAGATACGCAGTATTTT.

The CDR3 is CASSDSGGQGGFGYTF. The CDR3 DNA follows: TGTGCCAGCAGTGACTCGGGCGGACAGGGTGGTTTTGGCTACACCTTC. This sequence joins TRBV6-4 and TRBJ1-2; 8 bases are shared with TRBD1. From germline, CDR1 is MRHNA and CDR2 SNTAGT. The CDR3 has 16 amino acids. The V gene end was trimmed by 0 bases and the J gene end by 7 bases; junction bases not matched to a gene: 10.

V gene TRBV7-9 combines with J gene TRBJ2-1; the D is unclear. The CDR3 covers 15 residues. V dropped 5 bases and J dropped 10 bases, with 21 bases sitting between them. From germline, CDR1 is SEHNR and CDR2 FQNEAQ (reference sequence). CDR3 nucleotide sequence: TGTGCCAGCAGCACGGGTGGGTTCACAATGTTGGAGCAGTTCTTC. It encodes CASSTGGFTMLEQFF.

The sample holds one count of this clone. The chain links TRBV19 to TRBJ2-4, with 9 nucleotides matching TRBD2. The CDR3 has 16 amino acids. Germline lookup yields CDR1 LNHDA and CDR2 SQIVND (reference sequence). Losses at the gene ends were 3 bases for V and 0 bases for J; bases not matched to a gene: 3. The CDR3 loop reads CASSILAGKAKNIQYF. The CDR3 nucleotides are TGTGCCAGTAGTATTCTAGCGGGGAAAGCCAAAAACATTCAGTACTTC.